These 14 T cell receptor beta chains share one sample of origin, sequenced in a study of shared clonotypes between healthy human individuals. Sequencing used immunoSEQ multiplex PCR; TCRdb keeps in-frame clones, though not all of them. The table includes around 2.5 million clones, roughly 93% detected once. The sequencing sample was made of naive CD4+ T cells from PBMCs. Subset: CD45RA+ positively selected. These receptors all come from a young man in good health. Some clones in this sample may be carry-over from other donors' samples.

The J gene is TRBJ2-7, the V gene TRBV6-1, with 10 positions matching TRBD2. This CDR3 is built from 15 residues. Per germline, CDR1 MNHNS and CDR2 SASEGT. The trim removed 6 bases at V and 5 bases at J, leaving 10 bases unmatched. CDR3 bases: TGTGCCAGCAGGGGCTCGAGCGGGAGGGCCGACGAGCAGTACTTC. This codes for CASRGSSGRADEQYF.

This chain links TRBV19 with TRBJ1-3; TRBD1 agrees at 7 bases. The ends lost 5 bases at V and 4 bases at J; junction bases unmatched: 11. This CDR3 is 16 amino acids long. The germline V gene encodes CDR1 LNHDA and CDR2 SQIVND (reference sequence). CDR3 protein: CASSPRQGGPGNTIYF. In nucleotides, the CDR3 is TGTGCCAGTAGTCCTCGACAGGGTGGACCAGGAAACACCATATATTTT.

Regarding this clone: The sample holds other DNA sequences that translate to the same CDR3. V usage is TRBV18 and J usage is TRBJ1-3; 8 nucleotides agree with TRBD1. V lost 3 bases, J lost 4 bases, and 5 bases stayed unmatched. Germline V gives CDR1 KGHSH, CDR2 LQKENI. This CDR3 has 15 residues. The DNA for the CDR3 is TGTGCCAGCTCACCCGGACAGGGTTCGGGAAACACCATATATTTT. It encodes CASSPGQGSGNTIYF.

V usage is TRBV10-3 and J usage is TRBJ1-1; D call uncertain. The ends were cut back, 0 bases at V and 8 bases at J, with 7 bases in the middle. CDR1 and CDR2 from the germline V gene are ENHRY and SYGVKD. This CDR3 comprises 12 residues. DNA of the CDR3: TGTGCCATCAGTGAGTCGGCATCAGAAGCTTTCTTT. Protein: CAISESASEAFF.

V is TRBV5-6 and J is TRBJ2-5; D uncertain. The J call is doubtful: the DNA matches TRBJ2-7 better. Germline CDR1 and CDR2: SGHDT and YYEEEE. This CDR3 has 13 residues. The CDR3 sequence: CASSLGAEYEQYF. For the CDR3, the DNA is TGTGCCAGCAGCTTGGGTGCAGAATACGAGCAGTACTTC.

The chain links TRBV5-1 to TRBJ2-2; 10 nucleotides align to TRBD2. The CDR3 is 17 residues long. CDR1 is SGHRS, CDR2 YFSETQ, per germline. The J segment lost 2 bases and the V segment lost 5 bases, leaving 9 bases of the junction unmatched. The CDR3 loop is CASRIGLAGENTGELFF. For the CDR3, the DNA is TGCGCCAGCAGGATAGGTCTAGCGGGAGAAAACACCGGGGAGCTGTTTTTT. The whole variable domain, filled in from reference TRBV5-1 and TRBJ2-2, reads KAGVTQTPRYLIKTRGQQVTLSCSPISGHRSVSWYQQTPGQGLQFLFEYFSETQRNKGNFPGRFSGRQFSNSRSEMNVSTLELGDSALYLCASRIGLAGENTGELFFGEGSRLTVL.

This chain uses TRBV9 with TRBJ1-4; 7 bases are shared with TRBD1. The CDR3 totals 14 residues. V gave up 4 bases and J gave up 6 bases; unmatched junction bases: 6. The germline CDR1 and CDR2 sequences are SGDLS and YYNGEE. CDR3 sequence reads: CASSRGGFDEKLFF. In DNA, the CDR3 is TGTGCCAGCAGCCGAGGGGGCTTTGATGAAAAACTGTTTTTT.

CDR3: CASRDTGGYGYTF. The CDR3 DNA is TGTGCCAGTAGGGATACGGGGGGCTATGGCTACACCTTC. V usage is TRBV19 and J usage is TRBJ1-2, with D possibly matching TRBD1 (5 bases). CDR3 length: 13 residues. Trimming took off 6 bases at V and 4 bases at J, with 12 bases between the two ends. CDR1 is LNHDA, CDR2 SQIVND, per germline (reference sequence).

The CDR3: CASSLTGTEQYF. The CDR3 region has the DNA TGTGCCAGCAGCTTGACCGGGACCGAGCAGTACTTC. The gene calls are TRBV5-6 and TRBJ2-7; D tentatively fits TRBD1 or TRBD2 (5 bases each). This CDR3 has 12 residues. CDR1 and CDR2 from the germline V gene are SGHDT and YYEEEE. Trimming pared 1 base from V and 6 bases from J, leaving 8 bases between. The whole variable domain, filled in from reference TRBV5-6 and TRBJ2-7, reads DAGVTQSPTHLIKTRGQQVTLRCSPKSGHDTVSWYQQALGQGPQFIFQYYEEEERQRGNFPDRFSGHQFPNYSSELNVNALLLGDSALYLCASSLTGTEQYFGPGTRLTVT.

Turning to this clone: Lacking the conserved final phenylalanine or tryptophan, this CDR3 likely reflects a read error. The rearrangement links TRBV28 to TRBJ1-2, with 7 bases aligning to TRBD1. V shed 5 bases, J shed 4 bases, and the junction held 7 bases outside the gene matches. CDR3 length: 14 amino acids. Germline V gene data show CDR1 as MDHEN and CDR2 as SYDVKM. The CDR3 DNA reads TGTGCCAGCAGTCGTAGACAGGGTCCCTATGGCTACACCTCC. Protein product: CASSRRQGPYGYTS.

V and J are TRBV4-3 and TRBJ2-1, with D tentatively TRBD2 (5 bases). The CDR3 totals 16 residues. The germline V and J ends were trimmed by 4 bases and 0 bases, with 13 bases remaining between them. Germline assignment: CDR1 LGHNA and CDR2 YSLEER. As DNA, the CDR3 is TGCGCCAGCAGCCGGGAGCTAGGCGTCTCCTACAATGAGCAGTTCTTC. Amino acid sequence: CASSRELGVSYNEQFF.

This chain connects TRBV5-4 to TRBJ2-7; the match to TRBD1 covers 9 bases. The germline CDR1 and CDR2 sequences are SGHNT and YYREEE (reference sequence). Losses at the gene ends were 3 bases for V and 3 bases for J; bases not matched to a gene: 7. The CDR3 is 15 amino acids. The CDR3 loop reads CASSSRTGASYEQYF. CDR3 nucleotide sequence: TGTGCCAGCAGCTCAAGGACAGGGGCCAGCTACGAGCAGTACTTC.

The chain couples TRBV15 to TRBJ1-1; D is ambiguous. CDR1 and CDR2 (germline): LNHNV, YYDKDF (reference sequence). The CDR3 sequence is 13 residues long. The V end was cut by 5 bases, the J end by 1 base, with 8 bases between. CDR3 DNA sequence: TGTGCCACCAGCTCCGCGAGGAACACTGAAGCTTTCTTT. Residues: CATSSARNTEAFF.

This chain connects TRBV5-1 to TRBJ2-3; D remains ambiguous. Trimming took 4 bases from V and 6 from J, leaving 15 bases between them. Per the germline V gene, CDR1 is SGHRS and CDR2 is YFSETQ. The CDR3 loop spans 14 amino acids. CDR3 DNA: TGCGCCAGCAGCCCCAATCGGTTGATGGATACGCAGTATTTT. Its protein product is CASSPNRLMDTQYF.